Shown below are 10 T cell receptor beta chains from a single sample sequenced in a study of CD8 T cells in ankylosing spondylitis. Each CDR3 protein gets one entry after TCRdb re-called the 5' RACE reads with MiXCR. The sample has some 700,000 distinct CDR3 sequences, around 19% seen once. Notes on the study in general: Seemingly distinctive of ankylosing spondylitis blood was a TCR beta motif formed by eight highly homologous variants.

These receptors' antigens are unknown. The specimen sequenced was blood, either unsorted or a sorted T cell fraction (not recorded which). The receptors here all came from a male donor with ankylosing spondylitis.

This clonotype was picked up a small number of times. This chain connects TRBV5-6 to TRBJ1-2; D is perhaps TRBD1 (5 bases). The germline CDR1 and CDR2 sequences are SGHDT and YYEEEE. V was shortened by 3 bases and J by 3 bases, with 9 bases between the two germline ends. The CDR3 runs to 13 residues. CDR3: CASSSDTDYGYTF. As DNA, the CDR3 is TGTGCCAGCAGCTCGGACACGGACTATGGCTACACCTTC. Full variable domain (missing parts from reference TRBV5-6 and TRBJ1-2): DAGVTQSPTHLIKTRGQQVTLRCSPKSGHDTVSWYQQALGQGPQFIFQYYEEEERQRGNFPDRFSGHQFPNYSSELNVNALLLGDSALYLCASSSDTDYGYTFGSGTRLTVV.

This clonotype was detected a few times. The CDR3 here is CASSFRDNSYNEQFF. Written as DNA, the CDR3 is TGCGCCAGCAGCTTCCGGGACAACTCCTACAATGAGCAGTTCTTC. V and J are TRBV5-1 and TRBJ2-1; a weak D match, TRBD1 (6 bases). The germline CDR1 and CDR2 sequences are SGHRS and YFSETQ. This CDR3 spans 15 amino acids. V was shortened by 2 bases and J by 0 bases, with 9 bases between the two germline ends.

This clonotype was seen only a few times. The rearrangement joins TRBV5-1 to TRBJ2-3; D may be TRBD2 (6 bases). The CDR3 loop spans 17 amino acids. V lost 4 bases to trimming and J lost 0 bases, with 18 bases between them. Germline-derived CDR1 and CDR2 are SGHRS and YFSETQ. The CDR3 region has the DNA TGCGCCAGCAGCAGTCACCAACTAGCAGCTAGCACAGATACGCAGTATTTT. Translating it yields CASSSHQLAASTDTQYF.

This sequence joins TRBV7-2 and TRBJ1-5, with D unresolved. V was shortened by 1 base and J by 9 bases, with 16 bases between the two germline ends. Germline CDR1 is SGHTA and CDR2 is FQGNSA. This CDR3 spans 15 amino acids. CDR3 nucleotide sequence: TGTGCCAGCAGCTTAGACAGCCATCCCCGGTCGCCCCAGCATTTT. This encodes CASSLDSHPRSPQHF. Using reference TRBV7-2 and TRBJ1-5 for the parts outside the CDR3, the full variable domain is GAGVSQSPSNKVTEKGKDVELRCDPISGHTALYWYRQSLGQGLEFLIYFQGNSAPDKSGLPSDRFSAERTGGSVSTLTIQRTQQEDSAVYLCASSLDSHPRSPQHFGDGTRLSIL.

In this sample, this clonotype turned up a few times. J is TRBJ2-5 and V is TRBV20-1, with 13 bases lining up with TRBD2. V was pared by 3 bases and J by 2 bases, with 6 bases of the junction left unmatched. The CDR3 is 16 residues long. Germline CDR1 DFQATT, CDR2 SNEGSKA (reference sequence). The CDR3 sequence is CSAREGLAGYQETQYF. CDR3 nucleotides: TGCAGTGCTAGGGAGGGACTAGCGGGGTATCAAGAGACCCAGTACTTC.

The chain recombines TRBV6-1 with TRBJ2-7, with 9 nucleotides matching TRBD1. Germline-derived CDR1 and CDR2 are MNHNS and SASEGT. The CDR3 is 14 residues long. Trimming cost V 6 bases and J 5 bases; bases outside gene matches: 8. CDR3 sequence: CASSVGTGRNEQYF. In DNA form, the CDR3 reads TGTGCCAGCAGCGTCGGGACAGGGAGGAACGAGCAGTACTTC.

In this sample, this clonotype turned up a few times. The V call is TRBV9, the J call TRBJ1-2; TRBD1 aligns across 7 bases. The V and J ends lost 4 bases and 2 bases, in that order; junction bases with no gene match: 8. The CDR3 consists of 15 residues. In germline, CDR1 is SGDLS, CDR2 YYNGEE. CDR3 sequence reads: CASSQRTGANYGYTF. DNA for the CDR3: TGTGCCAGCAGCCAACGGACAGGTGCCAACTATGGCTACACCTTC.

This clonotype was seen a handful of times. This chain connects TRBV7-2 to TRBJ2-3, with a tentative D call TRBD2 (6 bases). Germline CDR1 reads SGHTA; CDR2 reads FQGNSA. The V and J ends lost 3 bases and 0 bases respectively, with 10 bases between them. This CDR3 contains 15 residues. The CDR3 nucleotides read TGTGCCAGCAGCTTGGAGGGCCGGAGCACAGATACGCAGTATTTT. As protein: CASSLEGRSTDTQYF.

V is TRBV19 and J is TRBJ1-6; D perhaps matches TRBD1 (6 bases). The CDR3 runs to 14 residues. Germline loops: CDR1 LNHDA, CDR2 SQIVND (reference sequence). V lost 7 bases to trimming and J lost 7 bases, with 14 bases between them. The CDR3 here is CASTPDSTNSPLHF. DNA of the CDR3: TGTGCCAGTACCCCGGACAGCACCAATTCACCCCTCCACTTT.

This clonotype showed up just a few times. J is TRBJ2-1 and V is TRBV6-5; D is unclear. V was shortened by 2 bases and J by 7 bases, with 9 bases between the two germline ends. From germline, CDR1 is MNHEY and CDR2 SVGAGI. The CDR3 contains 13 residues. The CDR3 region has the DNA TGTGCCAGCAGTTACGTAGAAGGGAATGAGCAGTTCTTC. Residues: CASSYVEGNEQFF.